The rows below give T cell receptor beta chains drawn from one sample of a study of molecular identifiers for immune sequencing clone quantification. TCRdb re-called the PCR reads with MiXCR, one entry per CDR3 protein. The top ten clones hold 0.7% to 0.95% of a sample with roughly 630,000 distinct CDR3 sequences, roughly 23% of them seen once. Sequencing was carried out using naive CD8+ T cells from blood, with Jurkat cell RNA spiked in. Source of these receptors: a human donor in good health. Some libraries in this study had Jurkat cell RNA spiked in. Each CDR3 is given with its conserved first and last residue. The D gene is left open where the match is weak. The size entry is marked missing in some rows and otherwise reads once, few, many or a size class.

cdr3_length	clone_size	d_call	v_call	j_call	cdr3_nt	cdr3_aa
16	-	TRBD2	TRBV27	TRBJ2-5	TGTGCCAGCAGGGAGATGACTAGCGGGGCACAAGAGACCCAGTACTTC	CASREMTSGAQETQYF
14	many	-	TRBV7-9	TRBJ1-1	TGTGCCAGCAGCCACGCTATCGCCCTCGCTGAAGCTTTCTTT	CASSHAIALAEAFF
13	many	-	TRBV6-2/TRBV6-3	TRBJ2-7	TGTGCCAGCAGTTTCGGCGTGGGCTACGAGCAGTACTTC	CASSFGVGYEQYF
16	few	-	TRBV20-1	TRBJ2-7	TGCAGTGCTAGAGTATTCGGAAGCGGACCCTCCTACGAGCAGTACTTC	CSARVFGSGPSYEQYF
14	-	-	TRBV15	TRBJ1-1	TGTGCCACCAGCATAGGTGGGGGCCAGCTTGAAGCTTTCTTT	CATSIGGGQLEAFF
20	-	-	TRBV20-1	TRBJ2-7	TGCAGTGCTAGAGATATGGTTGGCGGTCGGGACAAAGGGAATTCCTACGAGCAGTACTTC	CSARDMVGGRDKGNSYEQYF
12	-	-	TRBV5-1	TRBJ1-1	TGCGCCAGCAGCTCTGGAGGTACTGAAGTTCTCTTT	CASSSGGTEVLF
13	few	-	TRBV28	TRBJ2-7	TGTGCCAGTAATTATCAGGGGGGGGATGAGCAGTACTTC	CASNYQGGDEQYF
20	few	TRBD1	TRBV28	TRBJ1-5	TGTGCCAGCAGTTTGGCCCCAATCGGGACAGGGGTTTATAGCAATCAGCCCCAGCATTTT	CASSLAPIGTGVYSNQPQHF
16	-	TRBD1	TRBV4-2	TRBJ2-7	TGTGCCAGCAGCCAAGAGCTTGGACAGGGGGCGGATGAGCAGTACTTC	CASSQELGQGADEQYF
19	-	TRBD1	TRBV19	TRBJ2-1	TGTGCCAGTAGTCCGGGGACAGGGGCCCTAGGTCTCTCCTACAATGAGCAGTTCTTC	CASSPGTGALGLSYNEQFF
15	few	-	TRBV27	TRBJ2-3	TGTGCCAGCAGTTTGATCGGGAGCGGCACAGATACGCAGTATTTT	CASSLIGSGTDTQYF
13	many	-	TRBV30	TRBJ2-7	TGTGCCTGGAGTGTTGGGCCAATCTACGAGCAGTACTTC	CAWSVGPIYEQYF
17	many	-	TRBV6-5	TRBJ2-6	TGTGCCAGCAGTTACCAGTCGGTCGGCTCTGGGGCCAACGTCCTGACTTTC	CASSYQSVGSGANVLTF
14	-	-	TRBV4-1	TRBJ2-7	TGCGCCAGCAGCCAAATCGGGACTCCCGACGAGCAGTACTTC	CASSQIGTPDEQYF
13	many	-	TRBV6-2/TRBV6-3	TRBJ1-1	TGTGCCAGCAGTCACAGGGAAAACACTGAAGCTTTCTTT	CASSHRENTEAFF
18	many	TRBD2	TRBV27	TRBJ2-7	TGTGCCAGCAGTATTGCCGGTGGTGGTCTAGCGGGGCCCTACGAGCAGTACTTC	CASSIAGGGLAGPYEQYF
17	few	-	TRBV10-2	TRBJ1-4	TGCGCCAGCAGTGACCCCCCGGCGGGATGGGCCAATGAAAAACTGTTTTTT	CASSDPPAGWANEKLFF
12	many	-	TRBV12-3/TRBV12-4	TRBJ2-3	TGTGCCAGCAGTTTCGTCCGGGATACGCAGTATTTT	CASSFVRDTQYF
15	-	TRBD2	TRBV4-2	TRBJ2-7	TGTGCCAGCAGCGACGTGAGCGGGAGTCTCTACGAGCAGTACTTC	CASSDVSGSLYEQYF
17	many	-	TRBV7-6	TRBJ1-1	TGTGCCAGCAGCTTATTTCGTTCGCAGGGGATGAACACTGAAGCTTTCTTT	CASSLFRSQGMNTEAFF
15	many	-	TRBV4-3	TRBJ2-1	TGTGCCAGCAGCCAAGATCGTGTCTCCTACAATGAGCAGTTCTTC	CASSQDRVSYNEQFF
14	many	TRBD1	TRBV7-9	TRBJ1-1	TGTGCCAGCAGCTCACCGGGACAGGGCACTGAAGCTTTCTTT	CASSSPGQGTEAFF
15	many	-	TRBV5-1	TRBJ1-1	TGCGCCAGCACGGACAGTTCCACTATGAACACTGAAGCTTTCTTT	CASTDSSTMNTEAFF
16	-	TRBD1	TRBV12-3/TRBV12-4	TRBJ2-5	TGTGCCAGCATGGCAACCGGGACAGAAGACCAAGAGACCCAGTACTTC	CASMATGTEDQETQYF
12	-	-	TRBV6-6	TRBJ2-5	TGTGCCAGCATGGGGTACCAAGAGCCCCCGTACTTC	CASMGYQEPPYF
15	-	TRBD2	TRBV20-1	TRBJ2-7	TGCAGTGCTGGAGATAGTCGCGGGAGCTCCTACGAGCAGTACTTC	CSAGDSRGSSYEQYF
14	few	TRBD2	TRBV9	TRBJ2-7	TGTGCCAGCAGTCTAGCGGGAGATGGGAACGAGCAGTACTTC	CASSLAGDGNEQYF
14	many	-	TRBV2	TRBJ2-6	TGTGCCAGCAGTGAGGAAGTTGGGGCCAACGTCCTGACTTTC	CASSEEVGANVLTF
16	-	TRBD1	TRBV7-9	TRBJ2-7	TGTGCCAGCAGCTTAGCGGGACAGAGTGTTCCCTACGAGCAGTACTTC	CASSLAGQSVPYEQYF
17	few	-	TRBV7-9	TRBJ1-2	TGTGCCAGCAGCTTAGAATTCGGGCAGGGGAGAAACTATGGCTACACCTTC	CASSLEFGQGRNYGYTF
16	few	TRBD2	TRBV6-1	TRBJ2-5	TGTGCCAGCAGTGAACCCCTAGCGGGAGGCCAAGAGACCCAGTACTTC	CASSEPLAGGQETQYF
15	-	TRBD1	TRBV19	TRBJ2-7	TGTGCCAGTAGTATAGCCCGGACAGGGATCACCGCGCAGTACTTC	CASSIARTGITAQYF
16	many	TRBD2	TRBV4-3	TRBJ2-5	TGCGCCAGCAGCCAAGACGGGACTAGCGGCTTAGAGACCCAGTACTTC	CASSQDGTSGLETQYF
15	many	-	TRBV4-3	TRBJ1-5	TGCGCCAGCAGCCAAGACCGGGACACATATGAGCCCCAGCATTTT	CASSQDRDTYEPQHF
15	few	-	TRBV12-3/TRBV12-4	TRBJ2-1	TGTGCCAGCACCCAAATGGGTGTAGCCTACAATGAGCAGTTCTTC	CASTQMGVAYNEQFF
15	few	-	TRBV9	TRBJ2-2	TGTGCCAGCAGCGGACTAGTGGAATCGACCGGGGAGCTGTTTTTT	CASSGLVESTGELFF
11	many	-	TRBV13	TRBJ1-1	TGTGCCAGCAGCCCCGGGGAGACAGCTTTCTTT	CASSPGETAFF
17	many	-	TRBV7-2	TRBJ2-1	TGTGCCAGCAGCTTAAGGGCCGTTCTCGATTCCTACAATGAGCAGTTCTTC	CASSLRAVLDSYNEQFF
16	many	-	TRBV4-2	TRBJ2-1	TGTGCCAGCAGCGGAACCGGGACGGACCCTTTTGCTGAGCAGTTCTTC	CASSGTGTDPFAEQFF
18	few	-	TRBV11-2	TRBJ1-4	TGTGCCAGCAGCTTAGTAGGGTGGGATGCCGGAATAGGTGAAAAACTGTTTTTT	CASSLVGWDAGIGEKLFF
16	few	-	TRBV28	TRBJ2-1	TGTGCCAGCAGTTTGCTCCAGGGGTCCTCCTACAATGAGCAGTTCTTC	CASSLLQGSSYNEQFF
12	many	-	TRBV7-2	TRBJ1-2	TGTGCCAGCAGCTTAGAGAAATCGGACTACACCTTC	CASSLEKSDYTF
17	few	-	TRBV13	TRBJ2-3	TGTGCCAGCAGCTTAGTCCCGCCCGGGGGATCCACAGATACGCAGTATTTT	CASSLVPPGGSTDTQYF
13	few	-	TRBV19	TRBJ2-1	TGTGCCAGTAGTCTCGAACGGTACAATGAGCAGTTCTTC	CASSLERYNEQFF